Below, 8 T cell receptor beta chains from the same sample are listed, as sequenced in a study of tumor and adjacent non-tumor tissue in lung cancer (dated by TCRdb to the late 2010s). RNA was isolated from bulk unsorted tissue, and RNA quality was assessed with a NanoDrop ND-1000 and an Agilent 2100. The receptor library was made with multiplex PCR. The instrument given in TCRdb is Illumina HiSeq 2500. TCRbeta libraries were constructed through three rounds of nested PCR with primers (Table S4) according to protocols modified from ARM-PCR. Using fastp trimming at Q25 and MiXCR clonotype assembly, TCRdb reanalyzed the public sequencing data and kept in-frame beta chains. Each CDR3 protein gets just one entry, which takes the most common genes and DNA from the rows behind it. The sample table holds 65,000 to 80,000 distinct CDR3 sequences, of which around 78% were seen once. The top ten hold under 30% of the sample.

Sequencing was carried out using lung tumor tissue. These receptors were collected from a man aged 60 to 75 with non-small cell lung cancer.

As for this clonotype: Just one base apart from a much larger clone, this may be a read error. The CDR3 here is CASTASGPNNEQFF. The CDR3 bases are TGTGCCAGCACTGCTAGCGGGCCTAACAATGAGCAGTTCTTC. This chain connects TRBV6-1 to TRBJ2-1; 8 bases are shared with TRBD2. Germline V lookup: CDR1 MNHNS, CDR2 SASEGT. The trim removed 7 bases at V and 5 bases at J, leaving 7 bases unmatched. This CDR3 has 14 amino acids.

This clonotype qualifies as medium-sized (0.01 to 0.1%). The chain carries TRBV20-1 and TRBJ2-5; no firm D call. Germline CDR1 DFQATT, CDR2 SNEGSKA (reference sequence). The CDR3 contains 14 residues. Deletions cut 3 bases from V and 4 bases from J, with 15 bases between. CDR3 protein: CSASRKGPTETQYF. As DNA, the CDR3 is TGCAGTGCTAGCCGCAAAGGTCCGACAGAGACCCAGTACTTC.

With regard to this clonotype: The junction shows a germline mismatch at one end, possibly a read error. The rearrangement joins TRBV20-1 to TRBJ2-3; the D gene is possibly TRBD2 (5 bases). Germline CDR1 reads DFQATT; CDR2 reads SNEGSKA (reference sequence). This CDR3 is built from 12 residues. This chain's CDR3 is CSTTLVSDMQYF. The CDR3 DNA follows: TGCAGTACCACACTAGTCTCAGATATGCAGTATTTT.

As regards this clonotype: The junction and the germline gene differ at one end; a read error may be behind it. The chain is built from TRBV12-3 or TRBV12-4 and TRBJ1-5; D is uncertain. CDR3 length: 11 amino acids. The CDR3 DNA reads TGTGCCAGTGGCAACAATCGGCCCCAACATTTT. It specifies CASGNNRPQHF.

This clonotype has just a few counts. This chain connects TRBV7-9 to TRBJ2-7, with a possible D match to TRBD2 (5 bases). V was trimmed by 3 bases and J by 6 bases, leaving 12 bases between them. The CDR3 totals 13 residues. Germline CDR1 is SEHNR and CDR2 is FQNEAQ (reference sequence). CDR3 in amino acids: CASSLVASGEQYF. DNA of the CDR3: TGTGCCAGCAGCTTGGTAGCGTCGGGCGAGCAGTACTTC.

This clonotype was seen only a few times. This chain links TRBV3-1 with TRBJ1-1; D is ambiguous. The CDR3 totals 15 residues. CDR1 is LGHDT, CDR2 YNNKEL, per germline (reference sequence). The V end lost 5 bases, the J end lost 0 bases, and 13 bases lay between the germline ends. The CDR3, as DNA: TGTGCCAGCAGCAAAAGGGCGGACTTGAACACTGAAGCTTTCTTT. Translation gives CASSKRADLNTEAFF.

This rearrangement joins TRBV6-1 to TRBJ1-5, with TRBD1 matching 7 bases. V trimming: 4 bases; J trimming: 3 bases; junction bases outside the gene matches: 9. The CDR3 loop spans 16 amino acids. CDR1 and CDR2 (germline): MNHNS, SASEGT. The CDR3: CASSARNRGLNQPQHF. The CDR3 DNA follows: TGTGCCAGCAGTGCACGGAATAGGGGGCTCAATCAGCCCCAGCATTTT.

As for this clonotype: One junction end does not reproduce the germline sequence, and a read error may be involved. V is TRBV6-1 and J is TRBJ1-4; 8 nucleotides align to TRBD1. The CDR3 totals 15 residues. The germline CDR1 and CDR2 sequences are MNHNS and SASEGT. CDR3: CARSGRGQGWEKLFF. In DNA, the CDR3 is TGTGCCCGCAGTGGCCGCGGACAGGGATGGGAAAAACTGTTTTTT.